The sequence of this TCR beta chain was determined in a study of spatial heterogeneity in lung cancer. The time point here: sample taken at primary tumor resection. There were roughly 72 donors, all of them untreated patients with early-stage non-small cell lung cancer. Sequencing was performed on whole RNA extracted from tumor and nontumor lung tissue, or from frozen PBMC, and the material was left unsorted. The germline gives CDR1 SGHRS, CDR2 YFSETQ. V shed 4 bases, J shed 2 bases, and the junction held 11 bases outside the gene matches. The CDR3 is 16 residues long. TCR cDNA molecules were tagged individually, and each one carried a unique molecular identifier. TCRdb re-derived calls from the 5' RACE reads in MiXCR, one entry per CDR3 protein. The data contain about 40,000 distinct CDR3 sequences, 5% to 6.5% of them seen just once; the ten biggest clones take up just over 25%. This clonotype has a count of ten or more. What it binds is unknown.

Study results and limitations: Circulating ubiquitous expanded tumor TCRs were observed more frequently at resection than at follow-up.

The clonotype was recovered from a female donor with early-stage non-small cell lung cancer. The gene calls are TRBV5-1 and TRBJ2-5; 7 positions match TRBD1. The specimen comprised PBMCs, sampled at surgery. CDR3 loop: CASSPTGTATQETQYF. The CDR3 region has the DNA TGCGCCAGCAGCCCAACCGGGACAGCGACTCAAGAGACCCAGTACTTC.